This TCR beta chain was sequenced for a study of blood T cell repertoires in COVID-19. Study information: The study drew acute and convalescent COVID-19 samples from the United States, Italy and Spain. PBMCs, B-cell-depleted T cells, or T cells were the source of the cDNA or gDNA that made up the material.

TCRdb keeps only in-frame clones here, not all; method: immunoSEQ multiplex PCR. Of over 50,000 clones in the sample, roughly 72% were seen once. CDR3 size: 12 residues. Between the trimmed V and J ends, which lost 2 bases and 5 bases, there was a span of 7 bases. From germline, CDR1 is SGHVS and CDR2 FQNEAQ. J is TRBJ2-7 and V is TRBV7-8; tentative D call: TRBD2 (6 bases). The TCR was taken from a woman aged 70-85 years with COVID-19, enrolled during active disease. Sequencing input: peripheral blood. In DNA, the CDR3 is TGTGCCAGCAGCTTAACGGGAGACGAGCAGTACGTC. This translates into CASSLTGDEQYV.